Below are 7 T cell receptor beta chains sequenced from a single sample in a study of T cells in Graves' hyperthyroidism and ophthalmopathy. Amplified TCR beta CDR3 regions derived from RNA transcripts. First-round RT-PCR with HTBI primers amplified the TCR CDR3 region. Each CDR3 protein is one row after TCRdb ran MiXCR on the multiplex PCR reads. The repertoire holds 550,000 to 700,000 distinct CDR3 sequences, with roughly 14% as singletons. Source material: blood. Receptor source: a woman aged 40 to 55 with Graves' ophthalmopathy.

The sample holds a few counts of this clonotype. The J gene is TRBJ2-7, the V gene TRBV3-1, with D tentatively TRBD2 (6 bases). Trimming left V 1 base short and J 0 bases short, with 13 bases between. Germline V gene lookup returns CDR1 LGHDT and CDR2 YNNKEL (reference sequence). This CDR3 spans 16 amino acids. The DNA of the CDR3 is TGTGCCAGCAGCCAAGCGGGCGGGACCTCCTCCTACGAGCAGTACTTC. Protein: CASSQAGGTSSYEQYF.

The sample holds many counts of this clonotype. The gene calls are TRBV19 and TRBJ1-2; a weak D match, TRBD1 (5 bases). The V end was cut by 5 bases, the J end by 2 bases, with 15 bases between. In germline, CDR1 is LNHDA, CDR2 SQIVND (reference sequence). CDR3 size: 15 residues. CDR3 DNA sequence: TGTGCCAGTAGTCCAAAGGGAGACAGAAACTATGGCTACACCTTC. Encoded protein: CASSPKGDRNYGYTF.

The chain couples TRBV11-2 to TRBJ2-2; 13 positions agree with TRBD2. V was pared by 8 bases and J by 2 bases, with 11 bases of the junction left unmatched. CDR3 length: 18 residues. In germline, CDR1 is SGHAT, CDR2 FQNNGV. CDR3 protein: CASLPGGLAGTNTGELFF. CDR3 nucleotides: TGTGCCAGCTTGCCGGGGGGACTAGCGGGGACTAACACCGGGGAGCTGTTTTTT. The whole variable domain, remainder taken from reference TRBV11-2 and TRBJ2-2, is EAGVAQSPRYKIIEKRQSVAFWCNPISGHATLYWYQQILGQGPKLLIQFQNNGVVDDSQLPKDRFSAERLKGVDSTLKIQPAKLEDSAVYLCASLPGGLAGTNTGELFFGEGSRLTVL.

The chain carries TRBV12-3 or TRBV12-4 and TRBJ2-4, with 7 positions matching TRBD1. With 5 bases clipped from V and 7 bases from J, the junction kept 8 bases outside the gene matches. This CDR3 contains 14 residues. The CDR3 region is CASSLTGTWNIQYF. CDR3 coding DNA: TGTGCCAGCAGTCTGACAGGGACCTGGAACATTCAGTACTTC.

The chain recombines TRBV7-2 with TRBJ2-7, with TRBD2 identical over 9 bases. Germline values: CDR1 SGHTA, CDR2 FQGNSA. After removal of 1 base from V and 5 bases from J, the junction contained 3 bases not matched to a gene. The CDR3 extends over 14 amino acids. The chain's CDR3 is CASSLVAGVHEQYF. The CDR3 nucleotides are TGTGCCAGCAGCTTAGTAGCGGGAGTCCACGAGCAGTACTTC.

This clonotype is a singleton in its sample. The rearrangement uses TRBV12-5 and TRBJ2-7; 12 bases align to TRBD1. This CDR3 spans 16 amino acids. Germline V lookup: CDR1 LGHNT, CDR2 FRNRAP. V was pared by 0 bases and J by 6 bases, with 6 bases of the junction left unmatched. CDR3 loop: CASGLVVGTGGFEQYF. The DNA of the CDR3 is TGTGCTAGTGGTTTGGTAGTTGGGACAGGGGGCTTCGAGCAGTACTTC.

Concerning this clonotype itself: Possible read error: a much larger clone is one base away. V usage is TRBV27 and J usage is TRBJ1-1; D not certain. CDR3 length: 14 amino acids. Germline assignment: CDR1 MNHEY and CDR2 SMNVEV (reference sequence). V was clipped by 2 bases and J by 1 base, with 8 bases between them. CDR3 loop: CASSLGVSNTEAFF. The CDR3 bases are TGTGCCAGCAGTTTAGGGGTTTCGAACACTGAAGCTTTCTTT.